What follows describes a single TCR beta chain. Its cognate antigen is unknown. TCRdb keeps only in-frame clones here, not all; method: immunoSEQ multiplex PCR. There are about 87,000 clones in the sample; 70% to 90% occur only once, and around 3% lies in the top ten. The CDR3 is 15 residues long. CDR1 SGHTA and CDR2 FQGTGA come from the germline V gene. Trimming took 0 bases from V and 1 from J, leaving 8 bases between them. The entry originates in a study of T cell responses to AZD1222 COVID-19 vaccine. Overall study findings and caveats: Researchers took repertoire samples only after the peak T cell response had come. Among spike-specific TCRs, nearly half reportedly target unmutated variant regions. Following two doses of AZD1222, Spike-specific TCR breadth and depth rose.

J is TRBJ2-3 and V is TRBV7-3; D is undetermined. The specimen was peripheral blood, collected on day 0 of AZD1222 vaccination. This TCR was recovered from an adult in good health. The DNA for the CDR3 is TGTGCCAGCAGCTTAACGTCCGGCGGCACAGATACGCAGTATTTT. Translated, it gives CASSLTSGGTDTQYF.